Following are 24 T cell receptor beta chains from one sample sequenced in a study of T-cell reconstitution after alpha-beta-depleted transplantation in children. Using unique molecular identifiers, the investigators prepared the TCRbeta library. TCRdb itself ran the PCR reads through MiXCR, one entry per CDR3 protein. Seen here are around 250,000 distinct CDR3 sequences, roughly 8.2% observed once, and the top ten hold roughly 5.8%. This specimen was PBMCs, mostly from graft donor cells, taken 180 days after TCRalphabeta/CD19-depleted stem cell transplant. Every receptor here comes from a male patient younger than 18 who had a stem cell transplant for acute lymphoblastic leukemia, so the T cells may come from the graft donor.

This clonotype has at least ten counts. The V and J genes are TRBV29-1 and TRBJ1-2; weak D call: TRBD1 (5 bases). Germline CDR1 is SQVTM and CDR2 is ANQGSEA. The CDR3 totals 15 residues. The ends were cut back, 4 bases at V and 4 bases at J, with 19 bases in the middle. CDR3 in amino acids: CSVAPRAHPLYGYTF. CDR3 bases: TGCAGCGTTGCCCCCAGGGCTCATCCCCTCTATGGCTACACCTTC.

This clonotype was seen at least ten times. The chain is built from TRBV5-1 and TRBJ2-1; D uncertain. Germline CDR1 SGHRS, CDR2 YFSETQ. The CDR3 spans 14 residues. V lost 1 base and J lost 2, with 7 bases in between. The CDR3 is CASSLPETYNEQFF. CDR3 sequence (DNA): TGCGCCAGCAGCTTGCCTGAGACCTACAATGAGCAGTTCTTC.

The rearrangement joins TRBV27 to TRBJ2-7; 9 nucleotides agree with TRBD1. The length of the CDR3 is 16 residues. Germline CDR1 and CDR2: MNHEY and SMNVEV (reference sequence). Unmatched junction bases numbered 10, after V lost 5 bases and J lost 2 bases. CDR3 in amino acids: CASSNSPGQGAYEQYF. The CDR3 DNA reads as TGTGCCAGCAGTAATAGCCCGGGACAGGGAGCCTACGAGCAGTACTTC.

This clonotype has a count of ten or more. The chain has TRBV7-9 and TRBJ2-4; 7 bases map to TRBD1. The CDR3 has 15 amino acids. J was trimmed by 8 bases and V by 3 bases; bases with no gene match: 10. Germline lookup yields CDR1 SEHNR and CDR2 FQNEAQ (reference sequence). The CDR3 DNA follows: TGTGCCAGCAGCTTCATCCCGGGACAGAGAGACATTCAGTACTTC. Its translation is CASSFIPGQRDIQYF.

In this sample, this clonotype turned up a few times. The rearrangement joins TRBV12-3 or TRBV12-4 to TRBJ1-5, with 7 positions matching TRBD1. There are 15 residues in the CDR3. V lost 6 bases, J lost 4 bases, and 9 bases stayed unmatched. CDR3 in amino acids: CASSYRQGFNQPQHF. The CDR3, as DNA: TGTGCCAGCAGCTACAGACAGGGCTTTAATCAGCCCCAGCATTTT.

This clonotype appeared many times. This chain links TRBV28 with TRBJ2-3, with TRBD2 matching 9 bases. Germline CDR1 MDHEN, CDR2 SYDVKM. V dropped 6 bases and J dropped 0; count of bases not matched to a gene: 16. The CDR3 contains 19 residues. The chain's CDR3 is CASSPGGLAVRASTDTQYF. DNA of the CDR3: TGTGCCAGCAGCCCGGGGGGACTAGCTGTACGCGCTAGCACAGATACGCAGTATTTT. Supplemented by reference TRBV28 and TRBJ2-3, the full variable domain reads DVKVTQSSRYLVKRTGEKVFLECVQDMDHENMFWYRQDPGLGLRLIYFSYDVKMKEKGDIPEGYSVSREKKERFSLILESASTNQTSMYLCASSPGGLAVRASTDTQYFGPGTRLTVL.

This clonotype was counted many times. The chain uses TRBV24-1 and TRBJ2-1; 12 bases align to TRBD2. This CDR3 region has 17 residues. From germline, CDR1 is KGHDR and CDR2 SFDVKD. V gave up 1 base and J gave up 7 bases; unmatched junction bases: 7. CDR3 loop: CATSDLGLAGSGNEQFF. The CDR3 DNA is TGTGCCACCAGTGATTTAGGACTAGCGGGGAGTGGGAATGAGCAGTTCTTC.

This clonotype showed up many times. This chain links TRBV11-2 with TRBJ2-3; D is tentatively TRBD1 or TRBD2 (5 bases each). CDR1 and CDR2 from the germline V gene are SGHAT and FQNNGV. The ends were cut back, 5 bases at V and 8 bases at J, with 8 bases in the middle. The CDR3 is 11 residues long. DNA of the CDR3: TGTGCCAGCAGCACTGGGGGTACGCAGTATTTT. Encoded protein: CASSTGGTQYF.

This clonotype was detected many times. V gene TRBV5-1 combines with J gene TRBJ1-4; 7 nucleotides align to TRBD1. CDR1 and CDR2 (germline): SGHRS, YFSETQ. Unmatched junction bases numbered 5, after V lost 4 bases and J lost 5 bases. This CDR3 region has 14 residues. The CDR3 here is CASSRTGANEKLFF. The CDR3 DNA reads TGCGCCAGCAGCCGAACAGGGGCAAATGAAAAACTGTTTTTT.

This clonotype was found many times. This chain links TRBV12-3 or TRBV12-4 with TRBJ2-7, with 10 bases aligning to TRBD2. J was trimmed by 3 bases and V by 2 bases; bases with no gene match: 7. The CDR3 spans 16 residues. The CDR3 sequence is CASSLYRTSGVYEQYF. The CDR3 region has the DNA TGTGCCAGCAGTTTATATCGGACTAGCGGAGTCTACGAGCAGTACTTC.

Details on this clonotype: The junction and the germline gene differ at one end; a read error may be behind it. V usage is TRBV3-1 and J usage is TRBJ1-4, with no clear D. Germline CDR1 reads LGHDT; CDR2 reads YNNKEL (reference sequence). The CDR3 is made up of 14 amino acids. The DNA for the CDR3 is TGTGTCAGCAGCCCCCGGGGTTATAATGAAAAACTGTTTTTT. This encodes CVSSPRGYNEKLFF.

There are many counts of this clonotype. The chain is built from TRBV7-8 and TRBJ2-7; D is uncertain. Germline CDR1 is SGHVS and CDR2 is FQNEAQ. V lost 2 bases to trimming and J lost 3 bases, with 11 bases between them. This CDR3 spans 14 amino acids. The DNA of the CDR3 is TGTGCCAGCAGCTTACAAGCAGCCTTCTACGAGCAGTACTTC. Amino acids: CASSLQAAFYEQYF.

This clonotype was recorded a few times. The chain recombines TRBV12-3 or TRBV12-4 with TRBJ2-5; 10 bases fit TRBD2. V lost 7 bases and J lost 4; bases outside the gene matches: 21. This CDR3 has 19 residues. The CDR3 region has the DNA TGTGCCAGCACCAGGACTCTAGCGGGGGATATCACGGAAGGAGAGACCCAGTACTTC. Its protein is CASTRTLAGDITEGETQYF.

This clonotype has ten or more counts. This sequence joins TRBV7-2 and TRBJ2-7, with D unclear. The V end lost 1 base, the J end lost 3 bases, and 7 bases lay between the germline ends. CDR3 length equals 13 residues. Per germline, CDR1 SGHTA and CDR2 FQGNSA. The CDR3: CASSLVWNYEQYF. The DNA for the CDR3 is TGTGCCAGCAGCTTAGTTTGGAACTACGAGCAGTACTTC.

This clonotype was picked up many times. The CDR3 loop reads CSASQPGVPHEQYF. CDR3 in DNA: TGCAGTGCTAGTCAGCCGGGAGTCCCCCACGAGCAGTACTTC. The chain employs TRBV20-1 and TRBJ2-7; perhaps TRBD2 as D (6 bases). The ends were cut back, 3 bases at V and 5 bases at J, with 17 bases in the middle. Germline CDR1 is DFQATT and CDR2 is SNEGSKA (reference sequence). The CDR3 has 14 amino acids.

This clonotype was picked up many times. J is TRBJ2-5 and V is TRBV7-2; no definite D call. The germline V gene encodes CDR1 SGHTA and CDR2 FQGNSA. The V end was cut by 1 base, the J end by 2 bases, with 5 bases between. This CDR3 comprises 13 residues. This chain's CDR3 is CASSLEQQETQYF. The DNA for the CDR3 is TGTGCCAGCAGCTTAGAACAGCAAGAGACCCAGTACTTC.

This clonotype was seen ten or more times. The chain uses TRBV7-4 and TRBJ1-5; 12 bases match TRBD1. With V trimmed by 5 bases and J by 3 bases, 11 bases remained unmatched. Germline-derived CDR1 and CDR2 are SGHVT and SQSDAQ. This CDR3 spans 18 amino acids. CDR3 DNA: TGTGCCAGCAGCCCCGGGACAGGGGGCCCAACGAACAATCAGCCCCAGCATTTT. Translated: CASSPGTGGPTNNQPQHF.

This clonotype was observed many times. The chain employs TRBV4-3 and TRBJ2-6; the D is unclear. Germline CDR1 LGHNA, CDR2 YSLEER. V dropped 4 bases and J dropped 5 bases, with 6 bases sitting between them. The CDR3 runs 13 residues. Written as DNA, the CDR3 is TGCGCCAGCAGCCCCGCTCGGGCCAACGTCCTGACTTTC. As protein: CASSPARANVLTF.

This clonotype was detected ten times or more. V usage is TRBV6-5 and J usage is TRBJ1-2; D is unresolved. The CDR3 runs to 14 residues. Trimming took off 2 bases at V and 4 bases at J, with 11 bases between the two ends. Germline V gene lookup returns CDR1 MNHEY and CDR2 SVGAGI. The CDR3 coding sequence is TGTGCCAGCAGTTACGGGCGCGTAAGCTATGGCTACACCTTC. Its protein is CASSYGRVSYGYTF.

Concerning this clonotype itself: Since a much larger clone is just one base distant, this may be a read error. The chain combines TRBV28 with TRBJ1-2; 7 nucleotides align to TRBD1. The CDR3 is 15 amino acids. Germline CDR1 and CDR2: MDHEN and SYDVKM. The trim removed 6 bases at V and 4 bases at J, leaving 11 bases unmatched. CDR3 bases: TGTGCCAGCAGGTTTTTTACAGGGGACGGCTATGGCTACACCTTC. Protein sequence: CASRFFTGDGYGYTF.

The sample holds many counts of this clonotype. The V gene is TRBV3-1, the J gene TRBJ1-5; D is unresolved. The CDR3 has 11 residues. The germline CDR1 and CDR2 sequences are LGHDT and YNNKEL (reference sequence). Deletions cut 4 bases from V and 5 bases from J, with 3 bases between. The chain's CDR3 is CASSPDQPQHF. CDR3 coding DNA: TGTGCCAGCAGCCCAGATCAGCCCCAGCATTTT.

This clonotype came up many times. This chain uses TRBV20-1 with TRBJ1-4; D not certain. There are 14 residues in the CDR3. The V and J ends lost 2 bases and 4 bases respectively, with 11 bases between them. Germline V lookup: CDR1 DFQATT, CDR2 SNEGSKA (reference sequence). CDR3 region: CSARSAALNEKLFF. The DNA of the CDR3 is TGCAGTGCTAGATCAGCCGCTCTTAATGAAAAACTGTTTTTT.

This clonotype was detected ten times or more. V is TRBV2 and J is TRBJ2-7; TRBD2 aligns across 10 bases. J was trimmed by 4 bases and V by 5 bases; bases with no gene match: 8. Per germline, CDR1 SNHLY and CDR2 FYNNEI. The CDR3 runs to 15 residues. The CDR3, as DNA: TGTGCCAGCAGTTTGGAAGCGGGAGGGCCTTACGAGCAGTACTTC. Encoded protein: CASSLEAGGPYEQYF.

This clonotype showed up many times. CDR3 coding DNA: TGTGCCAGCAGCTTACGCGGGGGGCCCAACAATGAGCAGTTCTTC. Encoded protein: CASSLRGGPNNEQFF. The rearrangement uses TRBV7-3 and TRBJ2-1; TRBD2 matches 8 bases. The CDR3 length is 15 residues. Germline-derived CDR1 and CDR2 are SGHTA and FQGTGA. V was clipped by 2 bases and J by 5 bases; unmatched bases: 5.